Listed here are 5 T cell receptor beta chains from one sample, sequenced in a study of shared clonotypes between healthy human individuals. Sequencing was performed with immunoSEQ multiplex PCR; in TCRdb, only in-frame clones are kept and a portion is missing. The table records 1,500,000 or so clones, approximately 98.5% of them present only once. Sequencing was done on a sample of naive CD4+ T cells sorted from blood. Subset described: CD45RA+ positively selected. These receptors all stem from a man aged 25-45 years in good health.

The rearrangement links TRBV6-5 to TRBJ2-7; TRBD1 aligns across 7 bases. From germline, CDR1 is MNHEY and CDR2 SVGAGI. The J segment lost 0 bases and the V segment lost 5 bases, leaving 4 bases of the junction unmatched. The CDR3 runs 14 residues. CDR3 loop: CASSQWDSSYEQYF. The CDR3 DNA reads TGTGCCAGCAGTCAATGGGACAGCTCCTACGAGCAGTACTTC.

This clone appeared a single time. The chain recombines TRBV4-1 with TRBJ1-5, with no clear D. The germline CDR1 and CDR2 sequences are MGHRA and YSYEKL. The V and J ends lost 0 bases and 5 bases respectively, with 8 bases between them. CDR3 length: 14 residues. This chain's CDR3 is CASSQEDADQPQHF. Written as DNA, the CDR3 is TGCGCCAGCAGCCAAGAGGACGCGGATCAGCCCCAGCATTTT.

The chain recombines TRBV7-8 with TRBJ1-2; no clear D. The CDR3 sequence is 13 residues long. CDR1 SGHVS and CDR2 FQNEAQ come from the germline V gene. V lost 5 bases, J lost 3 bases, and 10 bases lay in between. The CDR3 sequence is CASSPEDYYGYTF. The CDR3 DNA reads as TGTGCCAGCAGCCCTGAGGACTACTATGGCTACACCTTC.

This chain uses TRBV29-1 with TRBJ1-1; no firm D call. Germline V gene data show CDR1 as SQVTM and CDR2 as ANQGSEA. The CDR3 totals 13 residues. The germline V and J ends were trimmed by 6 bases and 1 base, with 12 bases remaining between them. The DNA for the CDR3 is TGCAGCGTCGGTAGTCTAGGGAACACTGAAGCTTTCTTT. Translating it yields CSVGSLGNTEAFF.

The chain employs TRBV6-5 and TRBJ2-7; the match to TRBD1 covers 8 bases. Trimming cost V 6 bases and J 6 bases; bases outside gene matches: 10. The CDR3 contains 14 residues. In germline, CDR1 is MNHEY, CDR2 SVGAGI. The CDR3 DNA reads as TGTGCCAGCAGAATACAGGGGGTGTCAAGCGAGCAGTACTTC. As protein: CASRIQGVSSEQYF.